This T cell receptor (beta chain) comes out of a study of beta chain features in type 1 diabetes. Study-level findings and limits: For TCRB rearrangement, an influence of HLA type remained unresolved here. Lower insertion and higher deletion counts appeared at VDJ junctions in type 1 diabetes patients.

This clone has only a few counts. Antigen specificity is unknown. Investigators reverse transcribed all isolated RNA, so they sequenced expressed TCRB transcripts. Only in-frame clones appear in the TCRdb table, and some are missing; sequencing was by immunoSEQ multiplex PCR. Among some 300,000 clones listed, around 7.8% were seen once. This CDR3 is 12 amino acids long. CDR1 is SQVTM, CDR2 ANQGSEA, per germline. Between the trimmed V and J ends, which lost 6 bases and 3 bases, there was a span of 9 bases. Sorting based on CD45RO/CCR7/CD25/CD127/CD95/CD27 separated CD4+ naive, central memory, regulatory and stem cell-like memory cells.

The sample was central memory CD4+ T cells from blood. The source is a woman aged 18-29 years in good health. The chain is built from TRBV29-1 and TRBJ1-3; D is uncertain. The CDR3 bases are TGCAGCGTCCGCGGCCTTGGAAACACCATATATTTT. It specifies CSVRGLGNTIYF.